This is a list of T cell receptor beta chains from one sample in a study of response to subunit inactivated influenza vaccine. From the RT-PCR reads, TCRdb called clonotypes with MiXCR, one entry per CDR3 protein. The table shows around 520,000 distinct CDR3 sequences, with roughly 25% occurring only once. The specimen comprised CD4+ T cells sorted from PBMCs, sampled 5 days after vaccination. These receptors were obtained from a man between 45 and 60 years old who received an inactivated influenza vaccine. Both conserved end residues are part of each CDR3. The D gene is left open where the match is weak. Only some rows state a clone size, as once, few, many or a class for expanded clones.

d_call j_call v_call clone_size cdr3_nt cdr3_aa
TRBD2 TRBJ2-3 TRBV20-1 NA TGCAGTGCTAGCGCCCGACTAGCGGGAGTAGTTAATACGCAGTATTTT CSASARLAGVVNTQYF
NA TRBJ1-5 TRBV27 NA TGTGCCAGCAGGATGGTGGGGGCAACCAATCAGCCCCAGCATTTT CASRMVGATNQPQHF
NA TRBJ2-5 TRBV28 NA TGTGCCAGCAGTTCCCGGGACAACAACCAAGAGACCCAGTACTTC CASSSRDNNQETQYF
TRBD2 TRBJ2-3 TRBV7-9 NA TGTGCCAGCAGACCTAATAGCGGGAGGGCCTTAGATACGCAGTATTTT CASRPNSGRALDTQYF
TRBD1 TRBJ2-7 TRBV29-1 few TGCAGCGTCGAGGGACAGGGGTACGAGCAGTACTTC CSVEGQGYEQYF
NA TRBJ2-7 TRBV5-1 few TGCGCCAGCAGCTTGGCAGGCCAGGGGTTCGACGAGCAGTACTTC CASSLAGQGFDEQYF
NA TRBJ2-6 TRBV9 NA TGTGCCAGCAGCGTAGCGGACGCCATGGTCTCTGGGGCCAACGTCCTGACTTTC CASSVADAMVSGANVLTF
NA TRBJ2-4 TRBV10-3 few TGTGCCAGCGGGGCGTGGGAAAACATTCAGTACTTC CASGAWENIQYF
TRBD1 TRBJ2-3 TRBV29-1 few TGCAGCGTTGTTGACAGGGGAGCAGGTACAGATACGCAGTATTTT CSVVDRGAGTDTQYF
TRBD1 TRBJ2-3 TRBV4-2 few TGTGCCAGCAGCCAAGCGGGTAAGGACAGGTTCTCGCAGTATTTT CASSQAGKDRFSQYF
NA TRBJ2-1 TRBV5-6 NA TGTGCCAGCAGCTTTGGGACTTACTACTACAATGAGCAGTTCTTC CASSFGTYYYNEQFF
NA TRBJ2-1 TRBV7-2 NA TGTGCCAGCAGCTTATTACTACGGGGTGAGCAGTTCTTC CASSLLLRGEQFF
NA TRBJ2-7 TRBV6-2/TRBV6-3 NA TGTGCCAGCAGTTACGCGGGGCCAAACTACGAGCAGTACTTC CASSYAGPNYEQYF
NA TRBJ2-3 TRBV6-6 NA TGTGCCAGCATCCTCCCTGGGACAGATACGCAGTATTTT CASILPGTDTQYF
NA TRBJ2-7 TRBV29-1 NA TGCAGCGTAGCCGGGACTTACTCCTACGAGCAGTACTTC CSVAGTYSYEQYF
NA TRBJ2-1 TRBV7-2 few TGTGCCAGCAGCTTACTGGGGGTTGGCTCCTACAATGAGCAGTTCTTC CASSLLGVGSYNEQFF
TRBD1 TRBJ2-1 TRBV7-6 few TGTGCCAGCAGCTTAGGCCGGGACAGCCCAAGGGGTGAGCAGTTCTTC CASSLGRDSPRGEQFF
TRBD2 TRBJ2-2 TRBV6-2/TRBV6-3 once TGTGCCAGCAGTCCAACGGGGACTAGCGGGAGGTCTGGGGAGCTGTTTTTT CASSPTGTSGRSGELFF
TRBD2 TRBJ2-1 TRBV28 NA TGTGCCACCAGACCTAGCGGCAAGTACAATGAGCAGTTCTTC CATRPSGKYNEQFF
NA TRBJ1-6 TRBV6-5 NA TGTGCCAGCAGTTTGCAAAACTCCTATAATTCACCCCTCCACTTT CASSLQNSYNSPLHF
TRBD1 TRBJ2-1 TRBV7-3 NA TGTGCCAGCGCCCCGGGACAGGGGTTCGGTGAGCAGTTCTTC CASAPGQGFGEQFF
NA TRBJ2-7 TRBV11-2 once TGTGCCAGCAGCTTAGGTGCGATATCCTACGAGCAGTACTTC CASSLGAISYEQYF
NA TRBJ1-2 TRBV4-2 NA TGTGCCAGCAGCCAAGATTTGGGGGGGCGTAATGGCTACACCTTC CASSQDLGGRNGYTF
NA TRBJ1-2 TRBV20-1 NA TGCAGTGCTAGTAGGGTTCCTGGCTACACCTTC CSASRVPGYTF
TRBD2 TRBJ2-7 TRBV18 once TGTGCCAGCTCAGCCGGACTAGCGGGGGGCGCCTACGAGCAGTACTTC CASSAGLAGGAYEQYF
NA TRBJ2-3 TRBV6-2/TRBV6-3 few TGTGCCGCCCGCCTGCAAGATACGCAGTATTTT CAARLQDTQYF
TRBD1 TRBJ1-1 TRBV20-1 NA TGCAGTGCTAGAACAGGGGCCTCGAGGACTGAAGCTTTCTTT CSARTGASRTEAFF
NA TRBJ2-3 TRBV7-8 NA TGTGCCAGCAGCTTATGGACTAGCACAGATACGCAGTATTTT CASSLWTSTDTQYF
NA TRBJ2-7 TRBV20-1 many TGCAGTGCTAGAGACAGGTCCTACGAGCAGTACTTC CSARDRSYEQYF
NA TRBJ1-1 TRBV5-6 NA TGTGCCAGCAGCTTGCTCGCCCCTATGAACACTGAAGCTTTCTTT CASSLLAPMNTEAFF
TRBD2 TRBJ2-2 TRBV12-3/TRBV12-4 NA TGTGCCAGCAGTTCGGGACTATTGGCGAACACCGGGGAGCTGTTTTTT CASSSGLLANTGELFF
NA TRBJ1-1 TRBV29-1 NA TGCAGCGTTGTGAGGTGGAACACTGAAGCTTTCTTT CSVVRWNTEAFF
NA TRBJ2-2 TRBV5-5 few TGTGCCAGCAGCCGTATTGTGGCCACCGGGGAGCTGTTTTTT CASSRIVATGELFF
TRBD1 TRBJ1-2 TRBV11-2 NA TGTGCCAGCAGCTTCCGTTTGGACAGGAACTATGGCTACACCTTC CASSFRLDRNYGYTF
NA TRBJ2-2 TRBV5-1 NA TGCGCCAGCAGCTTGGAAAGCACCGGGGAGCTGTTTTTT CASSLESTGELFF
TRBD2 TRBJ2-5 TRBV20-1 NA TGCAGTGCCCAGACTAGCGGGAGGCAAGAGACCCAGTACTTC CSAQTSGRQETQYF
NA TRBJ1-2 TRBV12-3/TRBV12-4 few TGTGCCAGCAGCAGACGGATGAACTATGGCTACACCTTC CASSRRMNYGYTF
TRBD1 TRBJ2-1 TRBV24-1 NA TGTGCCACCAGTGATTTTCGCCAGGACAGGGGGCGATCCTACAATGAGCAGTTCTTC CATSDFRQDRGRSYNEQFF
NA TRBJ2-5 TRBV20-1 NA TGCAGTGCTCATATCGGGACCACTCGGGAGACCCAGTACTTC CSAHIGTTRETQYF
TRBD2 TRBJ2-1 TRBV11-3 NA TGTGCCAGCAGCCCGACTCCACTAGCGGGTTCGAATGAGCAGTTCTTC CASSPTPLAGSNEQFF
NA TRBJ2-7 TRBV20-1 NA TGCAGTGCTCAGCGGACGGTTTCCTACGAGCAGTACTTC CSAQRTVSYEQYF
TRBD2 TRBJ2-3 TRBV7-9 NA TGTGCCAGCAGCCCACGGGGGAGGGCTACAGATACGCAGTATTTT CASSPRGRATDTQYF
NA TRBJ2-7 TRBV10-3 few TGTGCCATCAGTGCACGAGGTGTCAGTTACGAGCAGTACTTC CAISARGVSYEQYF
NA TRBJ1-3 TRBV5-8 NA TGTGCCAGCAGCTTGGCCTACTCTGGAAACACCATATATTTT CASSLAYSGNTIYF
NA TRBJ1-1 TRBV2 NA TGTGCCAGCAGCGGGGGGTTCAGGGCCACTGAAGCTTTCTTT CASSGGFRATEAFF
TRBD2 TRBJ2-3 TRBV29-1 NA TGCAGCGTTGACACTAGCGGGGTCGCAGATACGCAGTATTTT CSVDTSGVADTQYF
TRBD2 TRBJ2-3 TRBV4-1 NA TGCGCCAGCAGCCCCGCCGCGGGGGGGCTCGGAGATACGCAGTATTTT CASSPAAGGLGDTQYF
NA TRBJ1-2 TRBV3-1 few TGTGCCAGCAGTTACAGGGCCCTCTATGGCTACACCTTC CASSYRALYGYTF
NA TRBJ1-3 TRBV4-2 NA TGTGCCAGCAGCCAAGAAAAAACACAGCAACTTGGAAACACCATATATTTT CASSQEKTQQLGNTIYF
NA TRBJ2-3 TRBV4-3 NA TGCGCCAGCAGCCTCACCCTAAGTGATACGCAGTATTTT CASSLTLSDTQYF
TRBD1 TRBJ2-3 TRBV29-1 many TGCAGCATTGAAAGGGGGCCACCTGCCACAGATACGCAGTATTTT CSIERGPPATDTQYF
NA TRBJ2-6 TRBV20-1 NA TGCAGTGCTAGGAATGGGGCCAACGTCCTGACTTTC CSARNGANVLTF
NA TRBJ2-1 TRBV9 NA TGTGCCAGCAGCGAGGGAGGCGGGCGCTACAATGAGCAGTTCTTC CASSEGGGRYNEQFF
TRBD1 TRBJ2-3 TRBV4-2 few TGTGCCAGCAGCCCTGGGACAGGGGGTCCAGATACGCAGTATTTT CASSPGTGGPDTQYF